This note documents a single TCR beta chain sequence. This sample stems from a study of blood T cell repertoires in COVID-19. Overall study context: Samples of COVID-19 (acute and convalescent) were obtained from the United States, Italy and Spain. Nucleic acid was either cDNA or gDNA, and it came from T cells, B-cell-depleted T cells, or PBMCs.

CDR1 is SGHRS, CDR2 YFSETQ, per germline. V was clipped by 4 bases and J by 4 bases; unmatched bases: 10. This CDR3 has 17 residues. Seattle participants joined during active infection and were tracked over time. Study processing details: Amplification of reference gene primers provided the estimated nucleated cell counts. Sequenced by immunoSEQ multiplex PCR; TCRdb stores in-frame clones only, minus some. Clone size and V and J calls were adopted from that table, with D and trimming inferred from the DNA. The table lists 55,000 to 65,000 clones, 65% to 85% of them singletons, with roughly 10% in the top ten.

What was sequenced was peripheral blood. The genes are TRBV5-1 and TRBJ2-6, with TRBD2 identical over 8 bases. This clonotype was obtained from a man in his thirties or forties with COVID-19, enrolled during active disease. The DNA of the CDR3 is TGCGCCAGCAGCCCCCTTTCGGGGGGGGCCGGGGCCAACGTCCTGACTTTC. The encoded protein is CASSPLSGGAGANVLTF.